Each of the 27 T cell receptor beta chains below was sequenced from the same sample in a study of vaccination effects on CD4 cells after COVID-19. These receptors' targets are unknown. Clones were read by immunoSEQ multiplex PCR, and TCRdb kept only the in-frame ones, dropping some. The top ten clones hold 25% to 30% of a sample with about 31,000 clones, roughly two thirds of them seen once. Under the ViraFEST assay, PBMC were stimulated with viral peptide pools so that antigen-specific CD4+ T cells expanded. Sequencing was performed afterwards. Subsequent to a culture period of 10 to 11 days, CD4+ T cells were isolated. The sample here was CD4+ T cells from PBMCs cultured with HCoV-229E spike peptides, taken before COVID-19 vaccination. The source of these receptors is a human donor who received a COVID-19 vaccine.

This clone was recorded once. CDR3 coding DNA: TGCGCCAGCAGCTTGGACAGGGACAATTCACCCCTCCACTTT. Protein product: CASSLDRDNSPLHF. The V gene is TRBV5-1, the J gene TRBJ1-6; a weak D match, TRBD1 (6 bases). Trimming removed 0 bases at V and 7 bases at J, with 8 bases between. Germline V CDR1 and CDR2: SGHRS, YFSETQ. The CDR3 has 14 amino acids.

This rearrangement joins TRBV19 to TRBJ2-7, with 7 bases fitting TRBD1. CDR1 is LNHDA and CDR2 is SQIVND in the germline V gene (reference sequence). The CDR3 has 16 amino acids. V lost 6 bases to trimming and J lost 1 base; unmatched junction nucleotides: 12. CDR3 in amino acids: CASRGIRQGRSYEQYF. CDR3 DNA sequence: TGTGCCAGTAGGGGAATAAGACAGGGCAGATCCTACGAGCAGTACTTC.

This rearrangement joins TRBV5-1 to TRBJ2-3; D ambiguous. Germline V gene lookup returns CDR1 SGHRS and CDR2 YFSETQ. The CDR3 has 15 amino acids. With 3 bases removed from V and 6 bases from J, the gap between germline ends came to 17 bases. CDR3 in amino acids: CASSSRPHVGDTQYF. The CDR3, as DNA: TGCGCCAGCAGCTCCAGGCCCCACGTTGGGGATACGCAGTATTTT. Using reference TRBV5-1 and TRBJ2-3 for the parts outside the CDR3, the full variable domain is KAGVTQTPRYLIKTRGQQVTLSCSPISGHRSVSWYQQTPGQGLQFLFEYFSETQRNKGNFPGRFSGRQFSNSRSEMNVSTLELGDSALYLCASSSRPHVGDTQYFGPGTRLTVL.

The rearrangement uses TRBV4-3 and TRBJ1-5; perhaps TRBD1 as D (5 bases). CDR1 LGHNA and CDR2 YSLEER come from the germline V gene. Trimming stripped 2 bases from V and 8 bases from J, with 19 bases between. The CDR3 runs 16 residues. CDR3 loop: CASSQSTLGRQKPQHF. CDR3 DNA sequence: TGCGCCAGCAGCCAATCCACCCTGGGACGGCAAAAGCCCCAGCATTTT.

The chain's CDR3 is CASSLGPGSGDGYTF. CDR3 DNA: TGTGCCAGCAGCTTAGGACCGGGGAGTGGGGATGGCTACACCTTC. This chain joins TRBV7-2 and TRBJ1-2; unclear D gene. The CDR3 has 15 residues. With 1 base removed from V and 6 bases from J, the gap between germline ends came to 15 bases. In germline, CDR1 is SGHTA, CDR2 FQGNSA.

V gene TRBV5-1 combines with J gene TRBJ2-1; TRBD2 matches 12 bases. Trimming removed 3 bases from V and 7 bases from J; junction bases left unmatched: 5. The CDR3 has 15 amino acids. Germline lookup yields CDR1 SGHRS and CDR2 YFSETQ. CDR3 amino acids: CASSSGLAGSNEQFF. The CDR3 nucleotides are TGCGCCAGCAGCTCCGGACTAGCGGGGTCAAATGAGCAGTTCTTC.

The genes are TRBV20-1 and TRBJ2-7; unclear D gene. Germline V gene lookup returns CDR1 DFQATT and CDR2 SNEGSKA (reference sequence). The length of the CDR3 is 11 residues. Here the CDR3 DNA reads TGCAGGGTCAGACTGGTCTACGAGCAGTACTTC. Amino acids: CRVRLVYEQYF.

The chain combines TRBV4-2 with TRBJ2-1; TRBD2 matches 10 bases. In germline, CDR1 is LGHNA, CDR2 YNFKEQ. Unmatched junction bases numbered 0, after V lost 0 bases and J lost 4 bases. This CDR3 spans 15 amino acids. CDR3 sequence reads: CASSQETSGYNEQFF. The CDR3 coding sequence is TGTGCCAGCAGCCAAGAGACTAGCGGGTACAATGAGCAGTTCTTC.

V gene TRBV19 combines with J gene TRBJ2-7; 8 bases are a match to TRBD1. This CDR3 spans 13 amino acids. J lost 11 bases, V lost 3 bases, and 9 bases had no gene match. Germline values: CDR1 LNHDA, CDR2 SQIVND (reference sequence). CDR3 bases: TGTGCCAGTAGTATTAGAGGCGCGACAGGGGAGTACTTC. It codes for CASSIRGATGEYF.

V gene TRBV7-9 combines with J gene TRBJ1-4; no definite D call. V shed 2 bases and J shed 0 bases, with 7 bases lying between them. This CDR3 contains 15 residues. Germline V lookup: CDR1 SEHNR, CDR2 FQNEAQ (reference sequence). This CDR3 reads CASSLYGATNEKLFF. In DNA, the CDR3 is TGTGCCAGCAGCTTATACGGGGCAACTAATGAAAAACTGTTTTTT.

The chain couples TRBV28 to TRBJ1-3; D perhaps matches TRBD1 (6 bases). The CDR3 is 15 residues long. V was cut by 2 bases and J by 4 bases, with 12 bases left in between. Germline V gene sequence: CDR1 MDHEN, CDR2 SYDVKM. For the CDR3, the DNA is TGTGCCAGCAGTTTACCAGGGGTCCGCGGAAACACCATATATTTT. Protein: CASSLPGVRGNTIYF.

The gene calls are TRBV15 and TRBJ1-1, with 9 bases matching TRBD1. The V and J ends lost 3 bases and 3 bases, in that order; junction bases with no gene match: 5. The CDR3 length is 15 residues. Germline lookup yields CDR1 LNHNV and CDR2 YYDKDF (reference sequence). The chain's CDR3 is CATSRRTGDDTEAFF. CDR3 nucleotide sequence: TGTGCCACCAGCAGGAGGACAGGGGATGACACTGAAGCTTTCTTT.

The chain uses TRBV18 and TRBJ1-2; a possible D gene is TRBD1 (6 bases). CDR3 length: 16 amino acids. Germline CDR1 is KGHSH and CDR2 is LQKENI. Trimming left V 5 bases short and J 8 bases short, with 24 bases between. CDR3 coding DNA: TGTGCCAGCTCATCCTTAACAGGGACAATGAAAGGAGGCTACACCTTC. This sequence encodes CASSSLTGTMKGGYTF.

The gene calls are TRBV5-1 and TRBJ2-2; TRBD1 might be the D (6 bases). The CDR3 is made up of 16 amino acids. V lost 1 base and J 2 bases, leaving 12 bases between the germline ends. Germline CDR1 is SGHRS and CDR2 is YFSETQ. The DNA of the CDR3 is TGCGCCAGCAGCTTGATGGCAGGGGTCAACACCGGGGAGCTGTTTTTT. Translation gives CASSLMAGVNTGELFF.

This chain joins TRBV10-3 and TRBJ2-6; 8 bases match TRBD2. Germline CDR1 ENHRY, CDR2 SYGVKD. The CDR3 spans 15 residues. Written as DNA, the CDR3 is TGTGCGGCCCGGACGGGGGGGACGGGGGCCAACGTCCTGACTTTC. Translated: CAARTGGTGANVLTF.

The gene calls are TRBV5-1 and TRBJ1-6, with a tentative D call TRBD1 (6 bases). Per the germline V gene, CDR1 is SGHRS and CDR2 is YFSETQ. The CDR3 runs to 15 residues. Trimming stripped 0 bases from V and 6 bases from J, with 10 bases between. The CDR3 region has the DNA TGCGCCAGCAGCTTGGACGCCAGGGGTAATTCACCCCTCCACTTT. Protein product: CASSLDARGNSPLHF.

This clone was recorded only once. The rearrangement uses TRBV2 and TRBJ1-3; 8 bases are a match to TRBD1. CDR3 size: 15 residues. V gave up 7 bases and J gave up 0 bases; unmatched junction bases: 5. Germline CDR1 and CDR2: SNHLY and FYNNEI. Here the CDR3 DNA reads TGTGCCAGCATGGACAGGGTTTACTCTGGAAACACCATATATTTT. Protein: CASMDRVYSGNTIYF.

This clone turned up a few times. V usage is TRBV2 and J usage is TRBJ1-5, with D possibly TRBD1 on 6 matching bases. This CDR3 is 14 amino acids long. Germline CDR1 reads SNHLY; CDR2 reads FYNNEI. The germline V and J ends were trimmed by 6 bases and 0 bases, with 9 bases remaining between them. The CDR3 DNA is TGTGCCAGCAGCCCAGGGGATAGCAATCAGCCCCAGCATTTT. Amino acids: CASSPGDSNQPQHF.

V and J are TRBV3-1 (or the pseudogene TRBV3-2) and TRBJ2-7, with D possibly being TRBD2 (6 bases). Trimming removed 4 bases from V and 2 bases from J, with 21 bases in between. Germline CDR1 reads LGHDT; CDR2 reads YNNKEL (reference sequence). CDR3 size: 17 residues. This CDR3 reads CASSRLPLGLRAYEQYF. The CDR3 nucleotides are TGTGCCAGCAGCCGACTTCCCCTGGGACTGCGGGCCTACGAGCAGTACTTC.

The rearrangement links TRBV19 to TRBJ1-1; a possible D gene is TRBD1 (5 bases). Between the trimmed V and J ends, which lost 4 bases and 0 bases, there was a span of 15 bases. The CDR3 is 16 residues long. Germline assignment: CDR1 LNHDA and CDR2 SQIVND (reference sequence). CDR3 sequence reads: CASSTSAGTVNTEAFF. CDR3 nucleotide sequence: TGTGCCAGTAGTACTTCGGCTGGGACCGTGAACACTGAAGCTTTCTTT.

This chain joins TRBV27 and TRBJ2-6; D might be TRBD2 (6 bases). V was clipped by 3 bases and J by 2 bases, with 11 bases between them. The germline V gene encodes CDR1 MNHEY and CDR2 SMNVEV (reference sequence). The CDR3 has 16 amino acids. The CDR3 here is CASSFRRVAGANVLTF. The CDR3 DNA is TGTGCCAGCAGTTTTAGGAGGGTCGCTGGGGCCAACGTCCTGACTTTC.

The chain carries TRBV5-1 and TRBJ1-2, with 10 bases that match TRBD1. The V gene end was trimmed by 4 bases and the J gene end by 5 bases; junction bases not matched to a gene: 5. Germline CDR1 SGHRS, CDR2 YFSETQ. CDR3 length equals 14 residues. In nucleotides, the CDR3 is TGCGCCAGCAGCCCGGGACAGGGGAATTATGGCTACACCTTC. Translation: CASSPGQGNYGYTF.

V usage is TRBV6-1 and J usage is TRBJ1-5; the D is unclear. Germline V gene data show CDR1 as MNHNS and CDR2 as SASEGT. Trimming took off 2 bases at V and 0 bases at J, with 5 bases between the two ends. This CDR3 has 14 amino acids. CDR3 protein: CASSERVSNQPQHF. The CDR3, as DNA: TGTGCCAGCAGTGAAAGGGTTAGCAATCAGCCCCAGCATTTT.

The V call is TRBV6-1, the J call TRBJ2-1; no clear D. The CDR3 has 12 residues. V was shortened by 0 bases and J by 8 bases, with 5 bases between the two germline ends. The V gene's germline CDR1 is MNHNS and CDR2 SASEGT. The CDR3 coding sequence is TGTGCCAGCAGTGAAGCGCGGTATGAGCAGTTCTTC. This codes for CASSEARYEQFF.

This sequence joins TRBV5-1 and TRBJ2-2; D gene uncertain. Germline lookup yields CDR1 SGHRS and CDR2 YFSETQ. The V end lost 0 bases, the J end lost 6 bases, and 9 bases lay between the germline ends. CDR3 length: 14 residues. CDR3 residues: CASSLARVPGELFF. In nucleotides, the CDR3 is TGCGCCAGCAGCTTGGCGAGAGTCCCCGGGGAGCTGTTTTTT. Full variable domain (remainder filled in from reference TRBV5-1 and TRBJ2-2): KAGVTQTPRYLIKTRGQQVTLSCSPISGHRSVSWYQQTPGQGLQFLFEYFSETQRNKGNFPGRFSGRQFSNSRSEMNVSTLELGDSALYLCASSLARVPGELFFGEGSRLTVL.

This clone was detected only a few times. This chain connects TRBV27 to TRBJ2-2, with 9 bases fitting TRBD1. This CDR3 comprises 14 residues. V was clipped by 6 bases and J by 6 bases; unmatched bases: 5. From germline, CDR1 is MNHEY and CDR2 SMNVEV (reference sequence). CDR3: CASRPGTGPGELFF. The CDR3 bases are TGTGCCAGCAGACCCGGGACAGGGCCCGGGGAGCTGTTTTTT.

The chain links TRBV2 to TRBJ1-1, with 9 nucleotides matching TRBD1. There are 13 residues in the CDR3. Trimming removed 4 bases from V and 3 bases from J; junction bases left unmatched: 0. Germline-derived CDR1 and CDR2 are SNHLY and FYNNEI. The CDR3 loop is CASSGTGDTEAFF. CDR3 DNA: TGTGCCAGCAGTGGGACAGGGGACACTGAAGCTTTCTTT.